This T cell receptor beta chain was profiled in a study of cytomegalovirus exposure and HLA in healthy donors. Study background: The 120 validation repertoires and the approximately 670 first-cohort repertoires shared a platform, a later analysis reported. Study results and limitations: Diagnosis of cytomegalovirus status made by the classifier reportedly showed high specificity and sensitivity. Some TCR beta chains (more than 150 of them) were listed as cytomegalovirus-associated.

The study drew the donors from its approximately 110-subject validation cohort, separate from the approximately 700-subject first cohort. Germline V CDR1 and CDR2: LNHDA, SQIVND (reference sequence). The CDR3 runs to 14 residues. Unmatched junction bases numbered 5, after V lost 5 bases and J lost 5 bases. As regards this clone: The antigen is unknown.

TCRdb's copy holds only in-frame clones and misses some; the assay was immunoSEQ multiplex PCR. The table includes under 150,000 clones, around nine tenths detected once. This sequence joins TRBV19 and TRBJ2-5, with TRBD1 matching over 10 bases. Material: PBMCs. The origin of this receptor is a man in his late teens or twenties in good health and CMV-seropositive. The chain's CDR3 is CASSVTGGRETQYF. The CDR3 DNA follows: TGTGCCAGTAGTGTGACAGGGGGCAGGGAGACCCAGTACTTC.